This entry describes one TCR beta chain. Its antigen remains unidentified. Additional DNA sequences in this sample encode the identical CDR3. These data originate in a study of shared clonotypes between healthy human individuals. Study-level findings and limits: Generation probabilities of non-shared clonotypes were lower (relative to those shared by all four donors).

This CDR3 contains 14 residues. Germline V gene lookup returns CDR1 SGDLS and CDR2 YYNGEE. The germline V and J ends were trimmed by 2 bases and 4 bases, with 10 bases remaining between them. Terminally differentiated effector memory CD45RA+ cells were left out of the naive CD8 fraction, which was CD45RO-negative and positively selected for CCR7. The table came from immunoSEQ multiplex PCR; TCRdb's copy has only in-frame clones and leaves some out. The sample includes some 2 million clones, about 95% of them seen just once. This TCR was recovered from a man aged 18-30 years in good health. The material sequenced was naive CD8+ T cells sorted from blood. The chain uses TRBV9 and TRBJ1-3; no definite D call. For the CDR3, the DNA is TGTGCCAGCAGCGTCGCCGGGTCGGGAAACACCATATATTTT. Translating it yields CASSVAGSGNTIYF.